This T cell receptor beta chain is from a study of cytomegalovirus exposure and HLA in healthy donors. The donors were members of the validation cohort, which comprised 100 to 150 subjects and was separate from the first cohort of 666 subjects. Only in-frame clones appear in the TCRdb table, and some are missing; sequencing was by immunoSEQ multiplex PCR. The sample holds 190,000 or so clones, roughly 80% seen once. For this clone: Its antigen is currently unknown.

Trimming cost V 6 bases and J 0 bases, with 6 bases left between them. CDR1 SGDLS and CDR2 YYNGEE come from the germline V gene. The CDR3 contains 13 residues. Whole-study results and caveats: CMV antigen specificity of a few CMV-associated chains was confirmed in vitro. According to the study, 180 or so TCR beta chains were cytomegalovirus-associated.

The sequenced sample was PBMCs. This sequence originates from a woman under 30 in good health and CMV-seropositive. The V call is TRBV9, the J call TRBJ2-2; D is unresolved. The CDR3 loop reads CASMRPNTGELFF. The DNA for the CDR3 is TGTGCCAGCATGCGGCCGAACACCGGGGAGCTGTTTTTT. The entire variable domain, with the rest obtained from reference TRBV9 and TRBJ2-2, is as follows: DSGVTQTPKHLITATGQRVTLRCSPRSGDLSVYWYQQSLDQGLQFLIQYYNGEERAKGNILERFSAQQFPDLHSELNLSSLELGDSALYFCASMRPNTGELFFGEGSRLTVL.